The clone carrying this TCR beta chain was seen at least ten times. Its antigen is as yet unknown. The data were taken from a study of CD8 T cells in ankylosing spondylitis. The CDR3 has 11 residues. The V end lost 2 bases, the J end lost 10 bases, and 8 bases lay between the germline ends. TCRdb reanalysed the 5' RACE reads using MiXCR and keeps one entry per CDR3 protein. Of roughly 240,000 distinct CDR3 sequences listed, approximately 8.4% are singletons. Study outcomes and limitations: Previous work reported some of these motif variants in the synovial fluid and blood of reactive arthritis. Fewer than ten highly homologous variants made up a TCR beta motif that seemed to typify ankylosing spondylitis blood. The clones that were linked to disease were reported to be significantly enriched in matched synovial fluid samples from ankylosing spondylitis patients.

This TCR came from a female donor with ankylosing spondylitis or in good health (not recorded which). This chain links TRBV12-3 or TRBV12-4 with TRBJ1-1, with D unresolved. Sequenced input: blood, either unsorted or a sorted T cell fraction (not recorded which). The CDR3 sequence: CASSLREGAFF. CDR3 nucleotide sequence: TGTGCCAGCAGTTTACGGGAAGGAGCTTTCTTT.